The present TCR beta chain was sequenced within a study of T cell clones after liver transplantation (dated by TCRdb to about 2019). About the full investigation: The samples were obtained from ITN030ST, a randomized trial that attempted immunosuppression withdrawal within 2 years after liver transplantation. After a pre-transplant mixed lymphocyte reaction, TCRbeta sequencing was used to pinpoint donor-reactive T cell clones, which were subsequently tracked in post-transplant blood. As an antigen-independent comparator for donor-reactive sequences, third party-reactive TCRbeta sequences were also identified from pre-transplant MLRs. Of the eight recipients, a few were HCV-positive, while the remaining recipients had been transplanted for non-autoimmune, non-viral indications. No induction therapy was given to the subjects, and standard immunosuppression was administered until randomization at 12-24 months post-transplant. Tolerance meant complete immunosuppression withdrawal for at least one year without liver enzymes rising beyond twice the upper limit of normal. Blood samples were taken pre-transplant, pre-randomization before withdrawal, and post-randomization after full withdrawal or failed withdrawal. The study cohort included 8 liver transplant recipients, of whom 3 were classified as tolerant and 5 as non-tolerant. The full study reports these points: In 5 of 8 subjects, regardless of tolerance or HCV status, circulating donor-reactive CD4 TCRbeta sequences dropped significantly post-transplant. Without allograft tissue specimens, donor-reactive T cells may have migrated into the graft rather than being deleted. Low numbers of available donor cells limited the measurable donor-reactive repertoire in a couple of subjects. A greater decline was seen for donor-reactive sequences than for third party-reactive sequences, suggesting partial antigen-specific deletion unrelated to withdrawal success. When repertoire turnover was accounted for, significantly reduced detection of donor-reactive sequences was found in 7 of 8 subjects for CD4 and in 8 of 8 subjects for CD8. Conclusions were preliminary, limited by small, heterogeneous patient numbers and non-standardized post-transplant time points.

Frozen genomic DNA underwent high-throughput TCRbeta CDR3 sequencing by immunoSEQ, including PCR amplification, mapping, bias correction and internal controls. Per the authors' processing: Productive rearrangements were kept, and unique TCRbeta sequences were defined by CDR3 nucleotide sequence plus V and J gene. For classification of a sequence as donor-reactive, at least 5-fold expansion in CFSE-low cells relative to unstimulated pre-transplant cells and a frequency of at least 0.01% were required. To ensure at least 90% detection power, minimum frequency thresholds were set for each subject based on that subject's lowest-template unstimulated sample. Jensen-Shannon divergence between the top 1000 TCRbeta sequences post-transplant and pre-transplant was used to measure repertoire turnover. Changes in detection of donor-reactive sequences were tested with two-sided Fisher's exact tests. In TCRdb, the immuneACCESS table is reduced to in-frame sequences with V and J assigned. These tables do not hold every clone; where another copy was compared, an unresolved V gene accounts for under half, and the others remain unexplained. D and trimming were read from the DNA, whereas the V and J calls and clone size are those reported in that table. Recorded for this sample are 70,000 to 95,000 clones; over 65% of them occurred a single time. The top ten clonotypes cover less than 3% of the sample.

V drops 3 bases and J drops 4 bases, leaving 14 bases in between. The germline V gene sets CDR1 to SGHDT and CDR2 to YYEEEE. From its cysteine to its phenylalanine, the CDR3 spans 15 amino acids. This entry keeps only the CDR3 DNA: 45 bases, framed from base 1. Unstimulated PBMCs, after thawing, were stained for CD3, CD4 and CD8 and then FACS-sorted into CD3+CD4+ and CD3+CD8+ populations. All 8 studied subjects were randomized to withdrawal of immunosuppression. The Qiagen DNeasy Blood and Tissue Kit was used to isolate genomic DNA. This clone was observed once. The antigen it recognizes is unknown. Base qualities are not provided; no much larger clone lies one nucleotide away.

Source: CD4+ T cells from blood, taken at the 22-month timepoint. The chain employs TRBV5-6 and TRBJ1-5, with a tentative D gene TRBD1 over 6 matching bases. The source of this sequence is a human patient who received a liver transplant. Some T cells seen after a transplant may have their origin in the graft donor. The CDR3: CASSSYDGTNQPQHF. The DNA is as follows: TGTGCCAGCAGCTCCTACGACGGGACAAATCAGCCCCAGCATTTT.